The 13 T cell receptor beta chains presented below share a single source sample, sequenced in a study of neurological immune-mediated disorders. Each CDR3 protein is one row after TCRdb ran MiXCR on the 5' RACE reads. Of 95,000 to 150,000 distinct CDR3 sequences in the sample, about 3.2% were seen once. The specimen was PBMCs. The receptors shown here come from a woman aged 25 to 39 with multiple sclerosis.

In its sample, this clonotype was seen many times. The genes are TRBV6-1 and TRBJ2-1, with D possibly matching TRBD2 (6 bases). The CDR3 is 14 residues long. The germline V and J ends were trimmed by 8 bases and 8 bases, with 19 bases remaining between them. Germline V gene data show CDR1 as MNHNS and CDR2 as SASEGT. CDR3 loop: CASEHVTGVDEQFF. The DNA for the CDR3 is TGTGCCAGCGAACATGTAACGGGAGTGGATGAGCAGTTCTTC.

This clonotype was seen many times. The V and J genes are TRBV20-1 and TRBJ1-3; 8 bases are shared with TRBD1. The CDR3 consists of 14 residues. V shed 6 bases, J shed 3 bases, and the junction held 7 bases outside the gene matches. Looked up from germline, CDR1 is DFQATT and CDR2 is SNEGSKA (reference sequence). Here the CDR3 reads CSAQDRGLGNTIYF. Here the CDR3 DNA reads TGCAGTGCGCAAGACAGGGGCCTTGGAAACACCATATATTTT.

This clonotype was seen many times. V is TRBV5-5 and J is TRBJ2-3, with 9 bases that match TRBD2. The ends lost 4 bases at V and 0 bases at J; junction bases unmatched: 9. There are 17 residues in the CDR3. From germline, CDR1 is SGHKS and CDR2 YYEKEE (reference sequence). Here the CDR3 reads CASSLGLAKTSTDTQYF. The DNA of the CDR3 is TGTGCCAGCAGCCTCGGACTAGCGAAAACTAGCACAGATACGCAGTATTTT.

A few counts support this clonotype. This chain connects TRBV6-9 to TRBJ1-5, with 9 positions matching TRBD1. The V segment lost 2 bases and the J segment 6 bases; nucleotides outside the gene matches: 11. The length of the CDR3 is 17 residues. CDR1 is MNHGY, CDR2 SVAAGI, per germline. CDR3: CASSYRSGQGSSQPQHF. For the CDR3, the DNA is TGTGCCAGCAGTTATCGGTCGGGACAGGGCAGTAGTCAGCCCCAGCATTTT.

This clonotype was seen many times. The V and J genes are TRBV4-3 and TRBJ2-1, with 7 bases identical to TRBD1. CDR3 length: 13 residues. Germline CDR1 and CDR2: LGHNA and YSLEER. Trimming cost V 1 base and J 7 bases; bases outside gene matches: 1. CDR3 region: CASSQVTGNEQFF. Written as DNA, the CDR3 is TGCGCCAGCAGCCAAGTGACAGGGAATGAGCAGTTCTTC.

The V call is TRBV10-3, the J call TRBJ1-5; TRBD1 agrees at 8 bases. The trim removed 2 bases at V and 7 bases at J, leaving 7 bases unmatched. CDR1 is ENHRY, CDR2 SYGVKD, per germline. This CDR3 is built from 15 residues. The DNA of the CDR3 is TGTGCCATCAGTGAGGCAGGACAGGGCGACCAGCCCCAGCATTTT. Encoded protein: CAISEAGQGDQPQHF.

Many counts were recorded for this clonotype. The chain employs TRBV12-3 or TRBV12-4 and TRBJ2-7; D may be TRBD1 (6 bases). Trimming took 2 bases from V and 5 from J, leaving 13 bases between them. This CDR3 comprises 14 residues. The CDR3 DNA sequence: TGTGCCAGCAGTTTACGGGACACGTCGGACGAGCAGTACTTC. Encoded protein: CASSLRDTSDEQYF.

This clonotype was seen at least ten times. An end of the junction does not agree with germline; a read error may underlie this. The chain is built from TRBV5-5 and TRBJ1-2; D is undetermined. The CDR3 consists of 15 residues. CDR1 is SGHKS, CDR2 YYEKEE, per germline (reference sequence). This CDR3 is CASSQEDRERTPTPF. CDR3 nucleotides: TGTGCCAGCAGCCAGGAGGACCGGGAGCGAACACCTACACCCTTC.

In its sample, this clonotype was seen many times. One end of the junction does not line up with germline, which may come from a read error. The rearrangement links TRBV5-1 to TRBJ1-5, with 11 positions matching TRBD1. The CDR3 is made up of 14 amino acids. Germline assignment: CDR1 SGHRS and CDR2 YFSETQ. CDR3: CASSLGQGDQPQHF. DNA of the CDR3: TGCGCCAGCAGTTTGGGACAGGGGGATCAGCCCCAGCATTTT.

This chain uses TRBV30 with TRBJ1-5, with D unresolved. The CDR3 consists of 14 residues. V shed 1 base and J shed 2 bases, with 9 bases lying between them. The germline V gene has CDR1 GTSNPN and CDR2 SVGIG (reference sequence). The CDR3 sequence is CAWSAELGNQPQHF. For the CDR3, the DNA is TGTGCCTGGAGTGCCGAGCTGGGCAATCAGCCCCAGCATTTT.

In this sample, this clonotype turned up many times. This rearrangement joins TRBV5-1 to TRBJ1-2; D remains unclear. Trimming cost V 3 bases and J 4 bases, with 10 bases left between them. Germline-derived CDR1 and CDR2 are SGHRS and YFSETQ. The CDR3 totals 13 residues. CDR3 nucleotides: TGCGCCAGCAGCTCACAGCGTTCCTATGGCTACACCTTC. Translated, it gives CASSSQRSYGYTF.

About this clonotype: This clone may be a read error of a much larger clone one base away. Written as DNA, the CDR3 is TGCAGTGCTAGCCCTCGCCAGGGTAGAAATCAGCACCAGCATTTT. Its protein is CSASPRQGRNQHQHF. This rearrangement joins TRBV20-1 to TRBJ1-5; a possible D gene is TRBD1 (5 bases). CDR3 length: 15 amino acids. Germline V gene data show CDR1 as DFQATT and CDR2 as SNEGSKA (reference sequence).

This clonotype was picked up many times. The chain combines TRBV20-1 with TRBJ2-6; the D gene is possibly TRBD1 (5 bases). This CDR3 is built from 15 residues. Trimming removed 3 bases at V and 5 bases at J, with 14 bases between. Germline values: CDR1 DFQATT, CDR2 SNEGSKA (reference sequence). CDR3 sequence (DNA): TGCAGTGCTAGTCCAGGGAATAGCTGGGCCAACGTCCTGACTTTC. Translation gives CSASPGNSWANVLTF.